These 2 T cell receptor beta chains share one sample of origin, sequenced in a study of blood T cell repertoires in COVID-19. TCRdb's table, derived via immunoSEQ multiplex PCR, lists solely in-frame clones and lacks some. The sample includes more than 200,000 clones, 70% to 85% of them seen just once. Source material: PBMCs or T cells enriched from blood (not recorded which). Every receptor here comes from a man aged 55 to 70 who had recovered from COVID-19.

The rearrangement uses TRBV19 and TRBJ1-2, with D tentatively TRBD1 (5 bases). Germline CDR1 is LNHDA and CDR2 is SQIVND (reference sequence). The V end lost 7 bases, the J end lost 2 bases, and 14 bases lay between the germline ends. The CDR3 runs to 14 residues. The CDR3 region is CASTRKAGNYGYTF. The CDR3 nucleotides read TGTGCCAGTACTCGGAAGGCAGGGAACTATGGCTACACCTTC.

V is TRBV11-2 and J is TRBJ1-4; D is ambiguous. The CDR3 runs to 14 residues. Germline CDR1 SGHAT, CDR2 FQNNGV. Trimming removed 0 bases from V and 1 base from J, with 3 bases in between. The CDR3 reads CASSLDITNEKLFF. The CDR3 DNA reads TGTGCCAGCAGCTTAGACATAACTAATGAAAAACTGTTTTTT.